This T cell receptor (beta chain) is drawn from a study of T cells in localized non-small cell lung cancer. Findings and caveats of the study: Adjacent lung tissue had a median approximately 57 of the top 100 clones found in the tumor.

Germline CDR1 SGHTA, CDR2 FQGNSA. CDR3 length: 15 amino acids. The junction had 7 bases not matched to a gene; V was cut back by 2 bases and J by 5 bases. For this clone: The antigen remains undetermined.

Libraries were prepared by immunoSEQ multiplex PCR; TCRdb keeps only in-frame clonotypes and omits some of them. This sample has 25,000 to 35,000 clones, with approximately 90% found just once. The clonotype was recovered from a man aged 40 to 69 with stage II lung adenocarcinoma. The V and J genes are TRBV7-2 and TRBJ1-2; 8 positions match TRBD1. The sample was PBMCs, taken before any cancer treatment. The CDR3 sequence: CASSLLSQGAYGYTF. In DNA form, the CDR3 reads TGTGCCAGCAGCTTACTTTCCCAGGGGGCATATGGCTACACCTTC.